This T cell receptor (beta chain) was found in a study of cytomegalovirus exposure and HLA in healthy donors. In the PCR, 60 Vbeta and 13 Jbeta primers were used. Some clones are missing from TCRdb's copy, which holds only in-frame ones; the method was immunoSEQ multiplex PCR. The repertoire consists of 160,000 or so clones, with over 60% occurring once and the leading ten covering 6% to 7%. V gave up 1 base and J gave up 5 bases, with 20 bases separating them. Germline V lookup: CDR1 MNHNS, CDR2 SASEGT. CDR3 size: 17 residues. Sequencing was done on a sample of PBMCs. This receptor was taken from a man between 40 and 49 years old in good health and CMV-seropositive. The chain recombines TRBV6-1 with TRBJ1-2; the D gene is possibly TRBD1 (5 bases). CDR3 amino acids: CASSEDSTGADLYGYTF. The DNA for the CDR3 is TGTGCCAGCAGTGAAGACTCCACAGGAGCAGATTTATATGGCTACACCTTC.